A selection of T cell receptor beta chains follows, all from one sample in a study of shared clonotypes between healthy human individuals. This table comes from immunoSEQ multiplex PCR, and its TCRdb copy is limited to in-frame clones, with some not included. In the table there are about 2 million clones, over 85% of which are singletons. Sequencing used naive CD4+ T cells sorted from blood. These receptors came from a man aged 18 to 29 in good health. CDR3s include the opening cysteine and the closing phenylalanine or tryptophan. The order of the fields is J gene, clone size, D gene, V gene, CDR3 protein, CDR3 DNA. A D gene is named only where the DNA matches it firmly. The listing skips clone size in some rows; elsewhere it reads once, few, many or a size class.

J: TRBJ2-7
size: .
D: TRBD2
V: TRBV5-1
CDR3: CASSREAGIHYEQYF
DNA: TGCGCCAGCAGCCGGGAGGCAGGGATCCACTACGAGCAGTACTTC

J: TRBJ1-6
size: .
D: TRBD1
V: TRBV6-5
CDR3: CASSRGTDGNSPLHF
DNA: TGTGCCAGCAGTCGGGGGACAGACGGTAATTCACCCCTCCACTTT

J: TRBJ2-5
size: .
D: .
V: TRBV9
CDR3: CASSGGGGPQETQYF
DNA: TGTGCCAGCAGCGGTGGCGGAGGGCCTCAGGAGACCCAGTACTTC

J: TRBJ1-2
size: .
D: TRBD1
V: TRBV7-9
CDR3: CASSPDRGLNYGYTF
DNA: TGTGCCAGCAGCCCCGACAGGGGACTTAACTATGGCTACACCTTC

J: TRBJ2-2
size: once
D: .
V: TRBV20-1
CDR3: CSALYGGELFF
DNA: TGCAGTGCCCTCTATGGCGGGGAGCTGTTTTTT

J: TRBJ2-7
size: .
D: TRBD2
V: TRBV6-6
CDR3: CASLTSGGYEQYF
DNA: TGTGCCAGCCTGACTAGCGGGGGCTACGAGCAGTACTTC

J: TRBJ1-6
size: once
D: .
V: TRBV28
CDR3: CASSRGRNSPLHF
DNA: TGTGCCAGCAGCCGGGGTCGCAATTCACCCCTCCACTTT

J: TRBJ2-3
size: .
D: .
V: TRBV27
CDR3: CASSLSTGLGSTDTQYF
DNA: TGTGCCAGCAGTTTATCCACAGGGCTCGGGAGCACAGATACGCAGTATTTT

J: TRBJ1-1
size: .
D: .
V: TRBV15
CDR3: CATSTGSTEAFF
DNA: TGTGCCACCAGCACCGGTTCCACTGAAGCTTTCTTT

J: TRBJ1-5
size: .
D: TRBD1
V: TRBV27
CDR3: CASSLRDRGSPQHF
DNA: TGTGCCAGCAGTCTCCGGGACAGGGGATCCCCCCAGCATTTT

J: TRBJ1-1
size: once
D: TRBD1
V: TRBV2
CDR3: CASNVDRINTEAFF
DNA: TGTGCCAGCAATGTGGACAGGATAAACACTGAAGCTTTCTTT

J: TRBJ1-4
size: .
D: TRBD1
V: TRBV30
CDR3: CAWGTGPNEKLFF
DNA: TGTGCCTGGGGGACAGGCCCTAATGAAAAACTGTTTTTT

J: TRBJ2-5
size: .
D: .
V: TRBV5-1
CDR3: CASSPGQSSWETQYF
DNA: TGCGCCAGCAGCCCAGGACAGTCGTCCTGGGAGACCCAGTACTTC

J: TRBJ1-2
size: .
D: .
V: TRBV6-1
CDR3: CASSGGRGTDYGYTF
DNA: TGTGCCAGCAGTGGGGGGCGGGGCACTGACTATGGCTACACCTTC

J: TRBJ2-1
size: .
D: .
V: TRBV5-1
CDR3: CASSFRDSYNEQFF
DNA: TGCGCCAGCAGCTTCCGGGACTCTTACAATGAGCAGTTCTTC

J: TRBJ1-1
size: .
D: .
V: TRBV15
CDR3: CATSREQGGLNTEAFF
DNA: TGTGCCACCAGCAGAGAGCAGGGAGGTCTGAACACTGAAGCTTTCTTT